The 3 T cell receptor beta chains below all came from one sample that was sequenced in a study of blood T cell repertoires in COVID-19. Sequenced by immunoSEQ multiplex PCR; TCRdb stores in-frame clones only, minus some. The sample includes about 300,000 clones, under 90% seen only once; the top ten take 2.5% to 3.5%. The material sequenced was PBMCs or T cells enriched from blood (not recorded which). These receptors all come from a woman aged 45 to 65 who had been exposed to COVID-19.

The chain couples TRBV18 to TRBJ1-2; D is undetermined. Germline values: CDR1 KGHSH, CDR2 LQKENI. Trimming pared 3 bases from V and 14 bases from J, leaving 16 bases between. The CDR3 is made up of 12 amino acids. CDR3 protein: CASSPVLSSLTF. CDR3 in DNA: TGTGCCAGCTCACCTGTGCTCTCCAGTTTAACCTTC.

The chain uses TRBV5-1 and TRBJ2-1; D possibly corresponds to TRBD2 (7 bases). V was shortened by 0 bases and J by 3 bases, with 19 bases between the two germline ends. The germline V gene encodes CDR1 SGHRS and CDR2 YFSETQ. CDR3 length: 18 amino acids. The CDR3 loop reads CASSLGFLGGPNYNEQFF. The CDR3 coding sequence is TGCGCCAGCAGCTTGGGGTTTCTGGGGGGGCCCAACTACAATGAGCAGTTCTTC.

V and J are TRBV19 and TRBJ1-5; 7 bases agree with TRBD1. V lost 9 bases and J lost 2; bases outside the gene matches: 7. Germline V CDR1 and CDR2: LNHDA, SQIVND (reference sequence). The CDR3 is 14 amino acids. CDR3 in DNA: TGTGCCAGCACTCAAACAGGGGGCAATCAGCCCCAGCATTTT. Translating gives CASTQTGGNQPQHF.